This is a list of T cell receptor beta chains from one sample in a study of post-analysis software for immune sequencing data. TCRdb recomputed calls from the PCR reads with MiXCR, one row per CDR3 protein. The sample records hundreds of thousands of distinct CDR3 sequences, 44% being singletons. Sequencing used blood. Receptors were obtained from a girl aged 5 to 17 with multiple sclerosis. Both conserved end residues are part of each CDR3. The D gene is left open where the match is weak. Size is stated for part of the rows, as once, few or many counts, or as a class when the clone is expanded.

CDR3 protein: CASSPNIPNTDTQYF; CDR3 DNA: TGCGCCAGCAGCCCTAATATCCCAAACACAGATACGCAGTATTTT; CDR3 length: 15; D gene: -; V gene: TRBV5-1; J gene: TRBJ2-3; clone size: -
CDR3 protein: CASSPWTGPYEQYF; CDR3 DNA: TGTGCCAGCAGCCCCTGGACAGGGCCCTACGAGCAGTACTTC; CDR3 length: 14; D gene: TRBD1; V gene: TRBV7-2; J gene: TRBJ2-7; clone size: few
CDR3 protein: CASSLSDREGDEQYF; CDR3 DNA: TGCGCCAGCAGCTTGAGCGACAGGGAAGGGGACGAGCAGTACTTC; CDR3 length: 15; D gene: TRBD1; V gene: TRBV5-1; J gene: TRBJ2-7; clone size: -
CDR3 protein: CSARYAVTDTQYF; CDR3 DNA: TGCAGTGCTAGATATGCGGTCACAGATACGCAGTATTTT; CDR3 length: 13; D gene: -; V gene: TRBV20-1; J gene: TRBJ2-3; clone size: -
CDR3 protein: CASSRSGTSSEQYF; CDR3 DNA: TGTGCCAGCAGTCGTAGCGGGACCAGCAGCGAGCAGTACTTC; CDR3 length: 14; D gene: TRBD2; V gene: TRBV12-3/TRBV12-4; J gene: TRBJ2-7; clone size: few
CDR3 protein: CATRTGGLGNQPQHF; CDR3 DNA: TGTGCCACCCGGACAGGGGGTTTGGGCAATCAGCCCCAGCATTTT; CDR3 length: 15; D gene: TRBD1; V gene: TRBV12-3/TRBV12-4; J gene: TRBJ1-5; clone size: -
CDR3 protein: CASSLQGIFYEQYF; CDR3 DNA: TGCGCCAGCAGCTTGCAGGGGATCTTCTACGAGCAGTACTTC; CDR3 length: 14; D gene: -; V gene: TRBV5-1; J gene: TRBJ2-7; clone size: few
CDR3 protein: CAGSFGSSGSSRTDTQYF; CDR3 DNA: TGTGCCGGCAGCTTTGGTTCTAGCGGGAGTTCACGCACAGATACGCAGTATTTT; CDR3 length: 18; D gene: TRBD2; V gene: TRBV7-2; J gene: TRBJ2-3; clone size: -
CDR3 protein: CASTRDRRAREETQYF; CDR3 DNA: TGTGCCAGCACCCGGGACAGGCGAGCCCGGGAAGAGACCCAGTACTTC; CDR3 length: 16; D gene: TRBD1; V gene: TRBV2; J gene: TRBJ2-5; clone size: few
CDR3 protein: CASSRTEGRGEQYF; CDR3 DNA: TGTGCCAGCAGCCGAACAGAGGGGAGAGGCGAGCAGTACTTC; CDR3 length: 14; D gene: -; V gene: TRBV3-1; J gene: TRBJ2-7; clone size: -
CDR3 protein: CATSRGAGGYTF; CDR3 DNA: TGTGCCACCAGCAGAGGGGCGGGGGGCTACACCTTC; CDR3 length: 12; D gene: -; V gene: TRBV15; J gene: TRBJ1-2; clone size: -
CDR3 protein: CASSLGGQYGYTF; CDR3 DNA: TGTGCCAGCAGTTTAGGAGGACAGTATGGCTACACCTTC; CDR3 length: 13; D gene: -; V gene: TRBV12-3/TRBV12-4; J gene: TRBJ1-2; clone size: few
CDR3 protein: CASRGYGRLAKNIQYF; CDR3 DNA: TGCGCCAGCAGGGGATACGGACGGCTAGCCAAAAACATTCAGTACTTC; CDR3 length: 16; D gene: -; V gene: TRBV5-1; J gene: TRBJ2-4; clone size: -
CDR3 protein: CASWRDRGPDSPLHF; CDR3 DNA: TGTGCCAGCTGGAGGGACAGGGGGCCGGATTCACCCCTCCACTTT; CDR3 length: 15; D gene: TRBD1; V gene: TRBV6-6; J gene: TRBJ1-6; clone size: -
CDR3 protein: CASSFTSDREQYF; CDR3 DNA: TGTGCCAGCAGTTTTACTAGCGACCGCGAGCAGTACTTC; CDR3 length: 13; D gene: TRBD2; V gene: TRBV12-3/TRBV12-4; J gene: TRBJ2-7; clone size: -
CDR3 protein: CASSLDGNIISNQPQHF; CDR3 DNA: TGTGCCAGCAGCTTAGACGGCAACATTATAAGCAATCAGCCCCAGCATTTT; CDR3 length: 17; D gene: -; V gene: TRBV11-2; J gene: TRBJ1-5; clone size: few
CDR3 protein: CASSSAESGANEQFF; CDR3 DNA: TGCGCCAGCAGCTCGGCGGAGTCCGGGGCGAATGAGCAGTTCTTC; CDR3 length: 15; D gene: -; V gene: TRBV5-1; J gene: TRBJ2-1; clone size: few